The next 27 T cell receptor beta chains were all read from a single sample in a study of T cell responses to AZD1222 COVID-19 vaccine. The data were produced by immunoSEQ multiplex PCR, yet TCRdb's version contains in-frame clones alone and is incomplete. This sample has 100,000 to 120,000 clones; around 82% occur once, and the top ten carry roughly 4.5%. The sequenced sample was peripheral blood, obtained on day 0 of AZD1222 vaccination. The receptor set was obtained from an adult in good health.

This rearrangement joins TRBV28 to TRBJ2-3; the match to TRBD2 covers 10 bases. The germline V gene has CDR1 MDHEN and CDR2 SYDVKM. The ends lost 5 bases at V and 2 bases at J; junction bases unmatched: 1. This CDR3 has 14 amino acids. CDR3 sequence reads: CASSTSGVTDTQYF. CDR3 DNA sequence: TGTGCCAGCAGTACTAGCGGGGTCACAGATACGCAGTATTTT.

J is TRBJ2-7 and V is TRBV18, with 8 bases lining up with TRBD1. The CDR3 loop spans 15 amino acids. From germline, CDR1 is KGHSH and CDR2 LQKENI. V lost 2 bases and J lost 2; bases outside the gene matches: 5. Written as DNA, the CDR3 is TGTGCCAGCTCACCATCGGGGACAGGCCCCTACGAGCAGTACTTC. Protein: CASSPSGTGPYEQYF.

The table lists this clone with a few counts. V is TRBV6-5 and J is TRBJ2-7; possibly TRBD2 for D (7 bases). CDR1 is MNHEY, CDR2 SVGAGI, per germline. V shed 8 bases and J shed 7 bases, with 21 bases lying between them. This CDR3 spans 14 amino acids. The DNA for the CDR3 is TGTGCCAGCGTTTTGGGGGGAGGGGGTATGGAGCAGTACTTC. This sequence encodes CASVLGGGGMEQYF.

The chain has TRBV2 and TRBJ1-1, with D hard to call. The CDR3 is made up of 13 amino acids. Germline V gene data show CDR1 as SNHLY and CDR2 as FYNNEI. The V and J ends lost 7 bases and 10 bases respectively, with 19 bases between them. CDR3 coding DNA: TGTGCCAGCAAAGGAGTAGCGCAGACTTCAGCTTTCTTT. It specifies CASKGVAQTSAFF.

The chain recombines TRBV7-8 with TRBJ2-3, with 9 bases fitting TRBD1. The germline V gene encodes CDR1 SGHVS and CDR2 FQNEAQ. J lost 1 base, V lost 4 bases, and 3 bases had no gene match. This CDR3 spans 15 amino acids. DNA for the CDR3: TGTGCCAGCAGCTCCCGGACAGGGGGCACAGATACGCAGTATTTT. Residues: CASSSRTGGTDTQYF.

J is TRBJ2-7 and V is TRBV18, with 8 bases that match TRBD2. Germline assignment: CDR1 KGHSH and CDR2 LQKENI. V trimming: 2 bases; J trimming: 1 base; junction bases outside the gene matches: 4. The CDR3 is made up of 15 amino acids. In DNA, the CDR3 is TGTGCCAGCTCACCAGCACTAGCGGCTTCCTACGAGCAGTACTTC. Translation: CASSPALAASYEQYF.

The V call is TRBV7-2, the J call TRBJ2-5; D is possibly TRBD2 (6 bases). Trimming shortened V by 6 bases and J by 1 base, and 9 bases separated the two germline ends. The CDR3 runs to 13 residues. The germline gives CDR1 SGHTA, CDR2 FQGNSA. CDR3 residues: CASSTGLQETQYF. The CDR3 DNA follows: TGTGCCAGCAGTACGGGACTCCAAGAGACCCAGTACTTC.

The chain has TRBV5-4 and TRBJ2-6, with D tentatively TRBD2 (5 bases). CDR3 length: 15 amino acids. Germline values: CDR1 SGHNT, CDR2 YYREEE (reference sequence). The V end lost 2 bases, the J end lost 7 bases, and 13 bases lay between the germline ends. The CDR3 loop reads CASSLNGLDANVLTF. The CDR3 DNA is TGTGCCAGCAGCTTAAATGGACTCGACGCCAACGTCCTGACTTTC.

The sample holds a few counts of this clone. The gene calls are TRBV7-2 and TRBJ2-7; D perhaps matches TRBD1 (6 bases). V was pared by 2 bases and J by 0 bases, with 11 bases between. Germline assignment: CDR1 SGHTA and CDR2 FQGNSA. The CDR3 has 15 amino acids. The CDR3 protein is CASSLWGLISYEQYF. The CDR3 region has the DNA TGTGCCAGCAGCTTATGGGGGCTCATCTCCTACGAGCAGTACTTC.

The V call is TRBV25-1, the J call TRBJ2-3; 15 bases map to TRBD2. Germline CDR1 is MGHDK and CDR2 is SYGVNS. J lost 3 bases, V lost 3 bases, and 4 bases had no gene match. The CDR3 has 17 residues. As DNA, the CDR3 is TGTGCCAGCAGTGACCCTGGACTAGCGGGAGGGACAGATACGCAGTATTTT. Its translation is CASSDPGLAGGTDTQYF. The variable domain in full, with the rest retrieved from reference TRBV25-1 and TRBJ2-3, is EADIYQTPRYLVIGTGKKITLECSQTMGHDKMYWYQQDPGMELHLIHYSYGVNSTEKGDLSSESTVSRIRTEHFPLTLESARPSHTSQYLCASSDPGLAGGTDTQYFGPGTRLTVL.

The gene calls are TRBV3-1 (or the pseudogene TRBV3-2) and TRBJ1-2; 7 bases align to TRBD1. The CDR3 spans 15 residues. V was pared by 4 bases and J by 8 bases, with 13 bases of the junction left unmatched. The germline CDR1 and CDR2 sequences are LGHDT and YNNKEL (reference sequence). CDR3 amino acids: CASSLRSHRGGGYTF. The DNA for the CDR3 is TGTGCCAGCAGCCTAAGATCCCACAGGGGCGGGGGCTACACCTTC.

The chain links TRBV24-1 to TRBJ2-2; D assignment may be TRBD1 or TRBD2 (6 bases each). Germline lookup yields CDR1 KGHDR and CDR2 SFDVKD. The CDR3 consists of 15 residues. V was clipped by 7 bases and J by 3 bases, with 14 bases between them. DNA of the CDR3: TGTGCCACCAGATCCTCGAGGGGGGACACCGGGGAGCTGTTTTTT. It is translated as CATRSSRGDTGELFF.

V and J are TRBV6-5 and TRBJ1-1; 8 bases are a match to TRBD1. Trimming took 2 bases from V and 2 from J; bases not matched to a gene: 7. This CDR3 comprises 16 residues. CDR1 and CDR2 (germline): MNHEY, SVGAGI. The chain's CDR3 is CASSYGQGLLNTEAFF. In DNA form, the CDR3 reads TGTGCCAGCAGTTACGGACAGGGCCTTCTTAACACTGAAGCTTTCTTT.

This clone was counted only a few times. V is TRBV9 and J is TRBJ2-3; TRBD2 matches 7 bases. The CDR3 loop spans 15 amino acids. V was clipped by 4 bases and J by 1 base; unmatched bases: 6. Germline CDR1 is SGDLS and CDR2 is YYNGEE. The CDR3 region is CASSPGLRGTDTQYF. The CDR3 nucleotides are TGTGCCAGCAGCCCGGGACTAAGGGGCACAGATACGCAGTATTTT. The full variable domain, completed using reference TRBV9 and TRBJ2-3, is DSGVTQTPKHLITATGQRVTLRCSPRSGDLSVYWYQQSLDQGLQFLIQYYNGEERAKGNILERFSAQQFPDLHSELNLSSLELGDSALYFCASSPGLRGTDTQYFGPGTRLTVL.

This chain links TRBV18 with TRBJ2-1; 8 bases map to TRBD2. The length of the CDR3 is 17 residues. Germline CDR1 reads KGHSH; CDR2 reads LQKENI. With V trimmed by 0 bases and J by 5 bases, 9 bases remained unmatched. DNA for the CDR3: TGTGCCAGCTCACCACCGGTCTGGCGGGAGGACCACAATGAGCAGTTCTTC. This gives the protein CASSPPVWREDHNEQFF.

A few counts support this clone. The chain is built from TRBV20-1 and TRBJ1-1, with a possible D match to TRBD1 (5 bases). The CDR3 runs 14 residues. In germline, CDR1 is DFQATT, CDR2 SNEGSKA (reference sequence). Trimming shortened V by 3 bases and J by 0 bases, and 11 bases separated the two germline ends. CDR3 bases: TGCAGTGCTAGTGCCGCGGGGCTGAACACTGAAGCTTTCTTT. Encoded protein: CSASAAGLNTEAFF.

The gene calls are TRBV6-2 or TRBV6-3 and TRBJ1-5; TRBD1 matches 7 bases. Per germline, CDR1 MNHEY and CDR2 SVGEGT. V lost 6 bases to trimming and J lost 0 bases; unmatched junction nucleotides: 8. CDR3 length: 16 amino acids. CDR3 amino acids: CASSWDRTYSNQPQHF. DNA for the CDR3: TGTGCCAGCAGCTGGGACAGAACTTATAGCAATCAGCCCCAGCATTTT.

J is TRBJ2-7 and V is TRBV11-2; 13 bases line up with TRBD2. This CDR3 spans 19 amino acids. Germline trimming cut 6 bases from V and 2 bases from J; bases unmatched to any gene: 16. Germline-derived CDR1 and CDR2 are SGHAT and FQNNGV. The CDR3 spells CASRQERGLAGRNPYEQYF. The CDR3, as DNA: TGTGCCAGCAGACAAGAGAGGGGACTAGCGGGAAGAAATCCCTACGAGCAGTACTTC. Based on the CDR3 plus reference TRBV11-2 and TRBJ2-7, the full variable domain is EAGVAQSPRYKIIEKRQSVAFWCNPISGHATLYWYQQILGQGPKLLIQFQNNGVVDDSQLPKDRFSAERLKGVDSTLKIQPAKLEDSAVYLCASRQERGLAGRNPYEQYFGPGTRLTVT.

The V gene is TRBV27, the J gene TRBJ2-7; D possibly uses TRBD1 or TRBD2 (6 bases each). The CDR3 length is 21 residues. The germline V gene has CDR1 MNHEY and CDR2 SMNVEV (reference sequence). Trimming took 0 bases from V and 3 from J, leaving 30 bases between them. This CDR3 reads CASSLSNLRNGGPLRLYEQYF. For the CDR3, the DNA is TGTGCCAGCAGTTTATCGAATTTACGAAATGGGGGGCCTCTTAGGCTCTACGAGCAGTACTTC.

The V and J genes are TRBV6-5 and TRBJ2-1; D could derive from TRBD1 or TRBD2 (5 bases each). Germline CDR1 MNHEY, CDR2 SVGAGI. Trimming removed 5 bases from V and 7 bases from J, with 18 bases in between. The CDR3 has 15 residues. CDR3 bases: TGTGCCAGCAGTCCGGGACGAGAAAGGGGAAATGAGCAGTTCTTC. Translated, it gives CASSPGRERGNEQFF.

The chain joins TRBV6-4 to TRBJ1-2; 8 nucleotides align to TRBD1. This CDR3 is built from 17 residues. With V trimmed by 2 bases and J by 5 bases, 13 bases remained unmatched. Germline CDR1 MRHNA, CDR2 SNTAGT. Here the CDR3 reads CASSDLGQANAFYGYTF. CDR3 sequence (DNA): TGTGCCAGCAGTGACCTGGGACAGGCCAACGCTTTTTATGGCTACACCTTC.

The chain is built from TRBV19 and TRBJ1-3, with TRBD1 identical over 8 bases. The trim removed 5 bases at V and 0 bases at J, leaving 6 bases unmatched. This CDR3 comprises 16 residues. CDR1 is LNHDA and CDR2 is SQIVND in the germline V gene (reference sequence). CDR3: CASSPGTGFSGNTIYF. The CDR3 bases are TGTGCCAGTAGTCCTGGGACAGGTTTCTCTGGAAACACCATATATTTT. The entire variable domain, with the rest obtained from reference TRBV19 and TRBJ1-3, is as follows: DGGITQSPKYLFRKEGQNVTLSCEQNLNHDAMYWYRQDPGQGLRLIYYSQIVNDFQKGDIAEGYSVSREKKESFPLTVTSAQKNPTAFYLCASSPGTGFSGNTIYFGEGSWLTVV.

The chain couples TRBV7-2 to TRBJ2-3, with D unresolved. CDR3 length: 18 amino acids. The V gene lost 4 bases and the J gene lost 3 bases, with 23 bases spanning the gap. In germline, CDR1 is SGHTA, CDR2 FQGNSA. The CDR3 DNA follows: TGTGCCAGCAGCTCCCAGCCCCCTAGGCTTGTGAGGACAGATACGCAGTATTTT. It translates to CASSSQPPRLVRTDTQYF. Full variable domain (rest looked up from reference TRBV7-2 and TRBJ2-3): GAGVSQSPSNKVTEKGKDVELRCDPISGHTALYWYRQSLGQGLEFLIYFQGNSAPDKSGLPSDRFSAERTGGSVSTLTIQRTQQEDSAVYLCASSSQPPRLVRTDTQYFGPGTRLTVL.

The chain combines TRBV11-2 with TRBJ2-5, with 10 positions matching TRBD2. CDR3 length: 18 residues. CDR1 is SGHAT, CDR2 FQNNGV, per germline. Trimming took 4 bases from V and 2 from J; bases not matched to a gene: 13. This CDR3 is CASSSPGPLAGLQETQYF. The CDR3 DNA follows: TGTGCCAGCAGCTCACCAGGCCCACTAGCGGGGTTGCAAGAGACCCAGTACTTC.

This clone occurred a few times. The chain is built from TRBV5-6 and TRBJ2-3; 9 bases align to TRBD2. The V and J ends lost 0 bases and 2 bases, in that order; junction bases with no gene match: 7. The CDR3 spans 17 residues. Germline CDR1 reads SGHDT; CDR2 reads YYEEEE. CDR3 in DNA: TGTGCCAGCAGCTTGGCCTTGACTAGCGGCTTCACAGATACGCAGTATTTT. This encodes CASSLALTSGFTDTQYF.

This clone was seen just once. This chain connects TRBV5-6 to TRBJ1-1; a weak D match, TRBD1 (6 bases). The CDR3 extends over 13 amino acids. Germline CDR1 SGHDT, CDR2 YYEEEE. The ends were cut back, 4 bases at V and 2 bases at J, with 9 bases in the middle. The CDR3: CASSPGHNTEAFF. As DNA, the CDR3 is TGTGCCAGCAGCCCGGGACACAACACTGAAGCTTTCTTT.

V usage is TRBV24-1 and J usage is TRBJ1-6; D is unresolved. There are 14 residues in the CDR3. CDR1 is KGHDR, CDR2 SFDVKD, per germline. The V gene lost 3 bases and the J gene lost 5 bases, with 7 bases spanning the gap. CDR3 residues: CATSDRADNSPLHF. Here the CDR3 DNA reads TGTGCCACCAGTGATCGGGCCGATAATTCACCCCTCCACTTT.